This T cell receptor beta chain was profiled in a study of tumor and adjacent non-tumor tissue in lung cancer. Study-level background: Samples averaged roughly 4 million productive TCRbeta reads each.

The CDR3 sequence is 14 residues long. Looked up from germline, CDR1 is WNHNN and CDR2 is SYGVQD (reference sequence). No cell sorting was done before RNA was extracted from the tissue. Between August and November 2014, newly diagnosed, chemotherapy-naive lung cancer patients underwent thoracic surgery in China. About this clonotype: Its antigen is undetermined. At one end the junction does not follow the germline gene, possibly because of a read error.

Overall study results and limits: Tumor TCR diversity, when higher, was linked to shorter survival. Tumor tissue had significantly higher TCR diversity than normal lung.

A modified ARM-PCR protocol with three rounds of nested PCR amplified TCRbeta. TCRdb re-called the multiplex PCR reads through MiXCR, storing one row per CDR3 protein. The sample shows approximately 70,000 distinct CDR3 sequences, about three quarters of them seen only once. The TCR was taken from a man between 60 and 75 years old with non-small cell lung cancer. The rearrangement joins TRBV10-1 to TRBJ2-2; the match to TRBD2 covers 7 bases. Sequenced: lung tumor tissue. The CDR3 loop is CATSESGGAEELFF. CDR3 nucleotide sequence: TGCGCCACCAGTGAGTCGGGAGGAGCCGAGGAGCTGTTTTTT.